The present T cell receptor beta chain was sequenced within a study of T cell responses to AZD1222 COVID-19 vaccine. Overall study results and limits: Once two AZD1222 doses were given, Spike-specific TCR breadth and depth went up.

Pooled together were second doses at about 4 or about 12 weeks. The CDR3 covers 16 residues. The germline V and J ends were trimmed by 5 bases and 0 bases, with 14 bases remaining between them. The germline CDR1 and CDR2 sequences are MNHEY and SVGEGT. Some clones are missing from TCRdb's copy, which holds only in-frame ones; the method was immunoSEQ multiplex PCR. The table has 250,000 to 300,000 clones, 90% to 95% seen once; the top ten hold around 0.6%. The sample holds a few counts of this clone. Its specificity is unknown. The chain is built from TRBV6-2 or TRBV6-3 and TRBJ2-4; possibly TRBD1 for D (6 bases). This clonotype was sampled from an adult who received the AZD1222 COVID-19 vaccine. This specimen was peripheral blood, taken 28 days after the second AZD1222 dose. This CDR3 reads CASSTTGALAKNIQYF. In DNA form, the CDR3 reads TGTGCCAGCAGTACGACAGGTGCACTAGCCAAAAACATTCAGTACTTC.